Given below is one T cell receptor beta chain in context. Its specific antigen is unknown. Base qualities were left out, and no much larger clone turns up one base away. This entry comes from a study of blood T cell repertoires in COVID-19 (dated by TCRdb to 2020 to 2022). The study in broad terms: Collaborator samples came from the United States, Italy and Spain and covered acute and convalescent phases of COVID-19. The prospective study material was composed of cDNA or gDNA derived from T cells, B-cell-depleted T cells, or PBMCs. The dataset comprised deeply sampled blood TCRbeta repertoires from subjects exposed to, actively infected with, or recovered from COVID-19. The repertoires were made available in a free public database intended to serve as a resource for research on the immune response to SARS-CoV-2. The samples were drawn from two sources: the first 160 participants of the ongoing ImmuneRACE study, and 1,254 subjects contributed by 6 global collaborators. The sample metadata nearly always contained a de-identified subject ID, COVID-19 status, age in years and sex. Where available, HLA class I and class II types were taken from metadata supplied by the sample provider and were not determined by assay-based typing. Results the study describes overall, beyond this receptor: Clinical and demographic metadata were provided uncurated, with the amount varying by source and participant.

The collaborating institutions used their own protocols to collect whole blood in K2EDTA tubes. Collaborator samples were shipped for TCRbeta analysis as frozen whole blood, isolated PBMCs, or DNA extracted from either sample type. The immunoSEQ Assay, a bias-controlled multiplex PCR, was used to amplify TCRbeta CDR3 regions from genomic DNA. The authors processed their data as follows. The number of nucleated cells in each sample was estimated by amplification of reference gene primers within the assay. To quantify the absolute abundance of each unique TCRbeta CDR3 rearrangement, sequence reads were collapsed and filtered. For each sample, productive Simpson clonality was calculated by taking the square root of Simpson's diversity index across productive rearrangements. Held by TCRdb, this immuneACCESS table contains in-frame sequences only and omits some clones. Under half of the omission traces to an unresolved V gene where checked; the cause of the rest is unknown. Clonal size and the V and J genes are those of that table, whereas D and trimming came from the DNA. Here the sample has 150,000 to 200,000 clones; 90% occur a single time. The ten most abundant clones make up 15% to 20% of the sample.

Its CDR3 holds 12 amino acids, cysteine through phenylalanine. The sequence is cut down to CDR3 DNA, 36 bases in frame from base 1. Trimming takes 7 bases from V and 1 base from J, and the germline ends sit 10 bases apart. CDR1 and CDR2 were assigned from the germline V gene as SQVTM and ANQGSEA. This receptor was identified in a man aged 60 to 69 with active or convalescent COVID-19. The specimen sequenced was peripheral blood. The chain joins TRBV29-1 to TRBJ1-1, with no reliable assignment of the D segment. CDR3 loop: CSADEGNTEAFF. Here is the DNA: TGCAGCGCCGACGAGGGGAACACTGAAGCTTTCTTT.